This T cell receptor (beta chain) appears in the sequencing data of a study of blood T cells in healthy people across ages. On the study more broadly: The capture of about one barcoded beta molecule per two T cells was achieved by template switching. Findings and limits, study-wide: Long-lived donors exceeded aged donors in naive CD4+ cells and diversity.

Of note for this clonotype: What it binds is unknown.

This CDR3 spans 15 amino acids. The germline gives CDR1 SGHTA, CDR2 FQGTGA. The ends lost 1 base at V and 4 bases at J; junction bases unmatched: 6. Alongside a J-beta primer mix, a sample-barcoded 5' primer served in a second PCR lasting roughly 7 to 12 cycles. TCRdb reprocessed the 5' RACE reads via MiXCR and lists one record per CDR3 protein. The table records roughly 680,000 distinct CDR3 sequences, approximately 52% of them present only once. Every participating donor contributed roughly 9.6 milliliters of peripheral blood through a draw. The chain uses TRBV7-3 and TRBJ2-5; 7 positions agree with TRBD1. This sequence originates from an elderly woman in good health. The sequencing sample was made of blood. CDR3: CASSLSRDSPETQYF. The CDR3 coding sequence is TGTGCCAGCAGCTTAAGCCGGGACAGTCCAGAGACCCAGTACTTC.